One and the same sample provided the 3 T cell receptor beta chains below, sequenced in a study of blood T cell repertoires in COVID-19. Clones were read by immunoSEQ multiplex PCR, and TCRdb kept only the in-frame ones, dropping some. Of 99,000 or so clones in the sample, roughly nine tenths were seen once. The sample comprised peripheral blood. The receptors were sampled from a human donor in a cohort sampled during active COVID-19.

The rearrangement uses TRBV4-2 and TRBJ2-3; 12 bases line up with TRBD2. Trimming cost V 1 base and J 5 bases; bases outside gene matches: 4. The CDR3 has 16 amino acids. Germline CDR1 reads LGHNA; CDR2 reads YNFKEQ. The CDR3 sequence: CASSQASGGAGDTQYF. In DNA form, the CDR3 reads TGTGCCAGCAGCCAAGCTAGCGGGGGGGCCGGAGATACGCAGTATTTT.

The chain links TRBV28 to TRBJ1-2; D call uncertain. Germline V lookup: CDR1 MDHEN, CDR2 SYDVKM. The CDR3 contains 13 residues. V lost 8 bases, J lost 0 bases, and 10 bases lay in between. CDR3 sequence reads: CASGGGTNYGYTF. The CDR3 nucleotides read TGTGCCAGCGGCGGCGGTACTAACTATGGCTACACCTTC.

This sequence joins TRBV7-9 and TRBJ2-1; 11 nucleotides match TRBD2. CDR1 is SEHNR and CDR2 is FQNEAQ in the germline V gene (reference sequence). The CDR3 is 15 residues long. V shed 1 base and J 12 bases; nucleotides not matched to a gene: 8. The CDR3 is CASSLELAGELRQFF. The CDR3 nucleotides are TGTGCCAGCAGCTTAGAACTAGCGGGAGAGCTGCGGCAGTTCTTC.